Sequencing of this T cell receptor (beta chain) was carried out in a study of T-cell reconstitution after alpha-beta-depleted transplantation in children. Whole-study results and caveats: Counts and diversity of T cells one year after transplant came mostly from newly produced T cells. Surviving recipient cells, namely T cells and thymic progenitors, were the source of high day-60 TCRbeta diversity in some patients. By about two months after transplant, alpha-beta T cells reportedly arose from several hundred graft clones that had expanded.

Germline lookup yields CDR1 LNHNV and CDR2 YYDKDF (reference sequence). V dropped 1 base and J dropped 4 bases, with 7 bases sitting between them. The CDR3 contains 13 residues. On this clonotype: Its antigen is not identified.

As it was prepared, the TCRbeta library received unique molecular identifiers. One entry per CDR3 protein, called by TCRdb with MiXCR from the PCR reads. The sample shows 600,000 to 700,000 distinct CDR3 sequences, approximately 14% of them seen only once. V and J are TRBV15 and TRBJ2-5, with no clear D. This sequence originates from a girl aged 2 to 10 with congenital amegakaryocytic thrombocytopenia, due to receive a stem cell transplant. Specimen: PBMCs, collected before TCRalphabeta/CD19-depleted stem cell transplant. The CDR3 spells CATSRVGRETQYF. In nucleotides, the CDR3 is TGTGCCACCAGCAGAGTAGGGCGAGAGACCCAGTACTTC.